This is a list of T cell receptor beta chains from one sample in a study of cytomegalovirus exposure and HLA in healthy donors. Here immunoSEQ multiplex PCR was the method, and the copy in TCRdb shows in-frame clones only, minus some. The sample gives around 95,000 clones, under 85% of which show up once; more than 3% is in the top ten. The sequenced material came from PBMCs. These receptor sequences come from a female donor in good health and CMV-seropositive. Each CDR3 is given with its conserved first and last residue. A D gene is named only where the DNA matches it firmly. For some rows the clone size is stated as once, few or many, or as a class when expanded; others skip it.

J	V	size	D	CDR3	DNA
TRBJ2-2	TRBV6-1	once	.	CASSGGLGELFF	TGTGCCAGCAGCGGGGGTCTCGGGGAGCTGTTTTTT
TRBJ2-2	TRBV9	.	.	CASSAPRAGRDPNTGELFF	TGTGCCAGCAGCGCACCCAGGGCAGGCCGTGATCCGAACACCGGGGAGCTGTTTTTT
TRBJ1-1	TRBV19	.	.	CASARRPNTEAFF	TGTGCCAGTGCCCGCAGGCCGAACACTGAAGCTTTCTTT
TRBJ1-6	TRBV5-6	once	.	CASSFQMTRKVNSPLHF	TGTGCCAGCAGCTTCCAAATGACTCGCAAAGTTAATTCACCCCTCCACTTT
TRBJ2-7	TRBV6-5	.	TRBD2	CASRMGLAGGNEQYF	TGTGCCAGCAGAATGGGACTAGCGGGAGGCAACGAGCAGTACTTC
TRBJ1-5	TRBV28	.	.	CASSFEKSNQPQHF	TGTGCCAGCAGTTTCGAGAAGAGCAATCAGCCCCAGCATTTT
TRBJ2-2	TRBV5-1	.	TRBD1	CASSWTGNTGELFF	TGCGCCAGCAGCTGGACAGGGAACACCGGGGAGCTGTTTTTT
TRBJ1-1	TRBV7-3	once	.	CASSLDRNTEAFF	TGTGCCAGCAGCTTAGACAGGAACACTGAAGCTTTCTTT
TRBJ1-5	TRBV2	.	TRBD1	CASRDKTGGNQPQHF	TGTGCCAGCAGGGATAAGACAGGGGGCAATCAGCCCCAGCATTTT
TRBJ1-1	TRBV5-1	.	TRBD1	CASSFWGTGVDTEAFF	TGCGCCAGCAGCTTTTGGGGGACAGGGGTGGACACTGAAGCTTTCTTT
TRBJ1-1	TRBV28	.	.	CASSFGRALEAFF	TGTGCCAGCAGTTTTGGGCGGGCCCTTGAAGCTTTCTTT
TRBJ1-2	TRBV29-1	once	.	CSVEIEGGDYGYTF	TGCAGCGTTGAGATTGAGGGAGGGGACTATGGCTACACCTTC
TRBJ1-2	TRBV6-6	.	.	CASTTGGSGYTF	TGTGCCAGCACCACCGGGGGTTCTGGCTACACCTTC
TRBJ2-1	TRBV6-5	.	TRBD2	CASSYSGLAGANEQFF	TGTGCCAGCAGTTACTCGGGGCTAGCGGGAGCCAATGAGCAGTTCTTC
TRBJ2-1	TRBV10-3	once	.	CAISANAVDSYNEQFF	TGTGCCATCAGCGCAAACGCAGTCGACTCGTACAATGAGCAGTTCTTC
TRBJ1-4	TRBV28	.	.	CASTPMGRDEKLFF	TGTGCCAGCACCCCCATGGGGAGGGATGAAAAACTGTTTTTT
TRBJ1-1	TRBV27	.	TRBD1	CASSVRGQYTEAFF	TGTGCCAGCAGTGTCAGGGGGCAGTACACTGAAGCTTTCTTT
TRBJ1-2	TRBV29-1	few	TRBD1	CSVEGTGRGYTF	TGCAGCGTTGAGGGGACAGGAAGAGGCTACACCTTC
TRBJ2-2	TRBV5-1	few	TRBD2	CASSSAGTNPNTGELFF	TGCGCCAGCAGCTCCGCCGGGACTAACCCTAACACCGGGGAGCTGTTTTTT
TRBJ1-2	TRBV7-2	.	.	CASSPGGGGANYGYTF	TGTGCCAGCAGCCCCGGTGGAGGGGGGGCGAACTATGGCTACACCTTC
TRBJ2-5	TRBV18	.	.	CASSPLGEETQYF	TGTGCCAGCTCACCACTAGGAGAAGAGACCCAGTACTTC
TRBJ1-1	TRBV5-1	.	.	CASSPGLRPEAFF	TGCGCCAGCTCCCCGGGGTTGAGGCCTGAAGCTTTCTTT
TRBJ2-7	TRBV7-9	few	.	CSSSLTRDEQYF	TGTTCCAGCAGCTTAACCAGGGACGAGCAGTACTTC
TRBJ1-2	TRBV12-5	.	.	CASGSGNHGYTF	TGTGCTAGTGGATCAGGGAACCATGGCTACACCTTC
TRBJ1-5	TRBV12-2	.	.	CASRLGHRGRAQPQHF	TGTGCAAGTCGCTTAGGTCACAGGGGGCGCGCTCAGCCCCAGCATTTT
TRBJ2-1	TRBV9	.	TRBD2	CASSVGTRTSIAEQFF	TGTGCCAGCAGCGTCGGGACCCGGACTAGCATTGCTGAGCAGTTCTTC
TRBJ2-1	TRBV6-5	.	TRBD1	CASRSGQTYNEQFF	TGTGCCAGCAGATCGGGACAGACCTACAATGAGCAGTTCTTC
TRBJ1-2	TRBV6-5	.	.	CASSLLETANYGYTF	TGTGCCAGCAGTTTATTGGAGACAGCTAACTATGGCTACACCTTC
TRBJ1-2	TRBV28	.	.	CASSFAQINYGYTF	TGTGCCAGCAGTTTCGCCCAGATTAACTATGGCTACACCTTC